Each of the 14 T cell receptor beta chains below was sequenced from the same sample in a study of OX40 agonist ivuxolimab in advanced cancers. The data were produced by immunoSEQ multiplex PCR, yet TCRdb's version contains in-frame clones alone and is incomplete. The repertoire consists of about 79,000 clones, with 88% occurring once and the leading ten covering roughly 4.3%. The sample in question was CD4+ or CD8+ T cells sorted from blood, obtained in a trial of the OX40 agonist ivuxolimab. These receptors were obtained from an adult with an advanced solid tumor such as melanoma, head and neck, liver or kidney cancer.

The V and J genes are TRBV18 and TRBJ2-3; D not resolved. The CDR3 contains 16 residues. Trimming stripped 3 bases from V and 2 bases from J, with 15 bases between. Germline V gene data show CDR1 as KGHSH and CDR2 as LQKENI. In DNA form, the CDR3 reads TGTGCCAGCTCACCTCCCAATCGATTAGACACAGATACGCAGTATTTT. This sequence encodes CASSPPNRLDTDTQYF.

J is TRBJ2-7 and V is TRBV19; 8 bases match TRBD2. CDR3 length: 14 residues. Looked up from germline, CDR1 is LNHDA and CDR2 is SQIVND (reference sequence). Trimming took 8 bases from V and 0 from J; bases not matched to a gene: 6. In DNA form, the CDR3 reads TGTGCCAGTGCGGGAGGCAGGAGCTCCTACGAGCAGTACTTC. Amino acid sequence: CASAGGRSSYEQYF. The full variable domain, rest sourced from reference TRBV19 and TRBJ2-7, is DGGITQSPKYLFRKEGQNVTLSCEQNLNHDAMYWYRQDPGQGLRLIYYSQIVNDFQKGDIAEGYSVSREKKESFPLTVTSAQKNPTAFYLCASAGGRSSYEQYFGPGTRLTVT.

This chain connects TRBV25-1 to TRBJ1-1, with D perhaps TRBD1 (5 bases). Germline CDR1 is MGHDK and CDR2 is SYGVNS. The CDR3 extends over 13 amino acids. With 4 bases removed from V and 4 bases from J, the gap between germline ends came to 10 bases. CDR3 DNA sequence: TGTGCCAGCAGTGCCAGGGAGATCACTGAAGCTTTCTTT. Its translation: CASSAREITEAFF.

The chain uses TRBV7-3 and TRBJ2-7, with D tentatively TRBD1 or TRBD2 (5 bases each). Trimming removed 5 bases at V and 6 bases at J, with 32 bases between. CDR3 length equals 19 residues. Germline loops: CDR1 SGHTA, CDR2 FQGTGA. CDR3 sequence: CASSPMPPGPPALLFEQYF. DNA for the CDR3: TGTGCCAGCAGCCCCATGCCTCCGGGACCCCCAGCCCTCCTCTTCGAGCAGTACTTC.

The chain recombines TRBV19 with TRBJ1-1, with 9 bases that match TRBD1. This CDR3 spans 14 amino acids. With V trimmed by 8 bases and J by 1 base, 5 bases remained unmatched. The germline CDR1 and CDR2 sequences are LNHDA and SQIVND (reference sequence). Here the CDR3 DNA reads TGTGCCAGTTCGCAGGACAGGGGGAACACTGAAGCTTTCTTT. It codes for CASSQDRGNTEAFF.

This chain's CDR3 is CSVDPGLAAGHEQFF. In nucleotides, the CDR3 is TGCAGCGTGGACCCGGGACTAGCCGCGGGGCATGAGCAGTTCTTC. The V call is TRBV29-1, the J call TRBJ2-1, with TRBD2 identical over 9 bases. The CDR3 sequence is 15 residues long. Germline V gene data show CDR1 as SQVTM and CDR2 as ANQGSEA. J lost 8 bases, V lost 6 bases, and 14 bases had no gene match.

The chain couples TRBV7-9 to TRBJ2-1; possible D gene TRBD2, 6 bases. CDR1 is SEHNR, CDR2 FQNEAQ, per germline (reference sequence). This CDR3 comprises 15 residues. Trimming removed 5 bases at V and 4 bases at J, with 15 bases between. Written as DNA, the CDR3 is TGTGCCAGCAGCCCCTCCGGGACTGGGTACAATGAGCAGTTCTTC. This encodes CASSPSGTGYNEQFF.

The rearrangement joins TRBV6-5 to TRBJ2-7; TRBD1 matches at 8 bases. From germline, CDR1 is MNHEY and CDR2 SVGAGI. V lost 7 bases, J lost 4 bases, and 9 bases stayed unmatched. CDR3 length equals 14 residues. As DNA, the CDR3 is TGTGCCAGCACCGCCCCGACAGGGGCGTACGAGCAGTACTTC. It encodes CASTAPTGAYEQYF.

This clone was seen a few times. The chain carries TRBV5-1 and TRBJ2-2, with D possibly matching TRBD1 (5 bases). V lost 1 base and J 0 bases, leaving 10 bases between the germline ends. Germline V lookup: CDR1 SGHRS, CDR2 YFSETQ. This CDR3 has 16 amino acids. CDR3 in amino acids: CASSLFSRANTGELFF. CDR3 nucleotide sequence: TGCGCCAGCAGCTTGTTTTCCAGGGCGAACACCGGGGAGCTGTTTTTT.

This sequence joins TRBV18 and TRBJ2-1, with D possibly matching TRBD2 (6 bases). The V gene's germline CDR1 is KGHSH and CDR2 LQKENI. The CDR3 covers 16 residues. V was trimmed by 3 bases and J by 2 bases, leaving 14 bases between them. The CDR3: CASSPQSGLAYNEQFF. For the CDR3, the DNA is TGTGCCAGCTCACCTCAATCGGGACTTGCCTACAATGAGCAGTTCTTC.

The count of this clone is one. In DNA form, the CDR3 reads TGCAGCGTTGAGGGGGGGAACGACGAGCAGTACTTC. This translates into CSVEGGNDEQYF. J is TRBJ2-7 and V is TRBV29-1, with 7 bases identical to TRBD2. The V and J ends lost 3 bases and 5 bases, in that order; junction bases with no gene match: 4. From germline, CDR1 is SQVTM and CDR2 ANQGSEA. The CDR3 length is 12 residues.

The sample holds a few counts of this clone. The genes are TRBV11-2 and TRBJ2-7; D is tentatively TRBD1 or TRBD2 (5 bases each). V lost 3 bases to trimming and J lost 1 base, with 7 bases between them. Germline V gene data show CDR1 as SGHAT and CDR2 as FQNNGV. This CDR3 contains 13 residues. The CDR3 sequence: CASSFGGSYEQYF. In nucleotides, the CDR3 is TGTGCCAGCAGCTTTGGGGGTTCCTACGAGCAGTACTTC.

CDR3 amino acids: CASRTGDAEQFF. In DNA, the CDR3 is TGTGCCAGCAGAACGGGAGATGCTGAGCAGTTCTTC. V usage is TRBV6-5 and J usage is TRBJ2-1; TRBD2 is a possible D gene (6 bases). Germline CDR1 is MNHEY and CDR2 is SVGAGI. The V gene lost 6 bases and the J gene lost 9 bases, with 12 bases spanning the gap. CDR3 length equals 12 residues.

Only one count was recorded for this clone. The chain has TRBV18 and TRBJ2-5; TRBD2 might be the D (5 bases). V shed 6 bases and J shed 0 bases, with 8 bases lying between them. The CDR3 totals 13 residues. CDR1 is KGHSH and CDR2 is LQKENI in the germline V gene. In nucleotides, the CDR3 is TGTGCCAGCTCCCCGGGGTACCAAGAGACCCAGTACTTC. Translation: CASSPGYQETQYF.